This T cell receptor (beta chain) was sequenced during a study of blood T cell repertoires in COVID-19. V lost 4 bases to trimming and J lost 2 bases, with 15 bases between them. Looked up from germline, CDR1 is SGHNT and CDR2 is YYREEE (reference sequence). This CDR3 has 15 amino acids. This clone was seen only once. In the authors' workflow: The assay estimated nucleated cells by amplifying reference gene primers. This table comes from immunoSEQ multiplex PCR, and its TCRdb copy is limited to in-frame clones, with some not included. V and J calls and clone size are given by that table; D and trimming were obtained from the DNA. The sample includes 130,000 to 150,000 clones, around 81% of them seen just once.

The clonotype was recovered from a man aged 55 to 70 with active or convalescent COVID-19. Sequenced sample: peripheral blood. The chain couples TRBV5-4 to TRBJ2-5, with D possibly TRBD2 on 7 matching bases. The CDR3 is CASSPGGGLQETQYF. CDR3 DNA sequence: TGTGCCAGCAGCCCGGGGGGCGGGCTTCAAGAGACCCAGTACTTC.